This T cell receptor (beta chain) derives from a study of Tregs in tolerant kidney transplant recipients. The study, taken as a whole, reports: Nucleotide sequences could not be compared across some patients' samples due to primer changes. Few patients were studied, so findings need validation in larger groups.

Using immunoSEQ multiplex PCR, the repertoire was profiled, and TCRdb retains in-frame clones only, with some absent. Here the sample spans nearly 95,000 clones, over 85% being singletons. The count of this clone is one. Its specificity is unknown. Thawed PBMCs were FACS-sorted into unstimulated CD4+CD25+CD127- regulatory T cells, CD4+CD25- non-regulatory cells, CD4 and CD8 cells. The specimen was CD4+ T cells from blood, collected before the transplant. This receptor was obtained from a human donor who received a combined kidney and bone marrow transplant.

The CDR3 sequence: CASRAYRVSTYEQYF. As DNA, the CDR3 is TGTGCCAGCAGAGCATACAGGGTTTCAACCTACGAGCAGTACTTC. The rearrangement links TRBV27 to TRBJ2-7, with a weak D call TRBD1 (6 bases). This CDR3 comprises 15 residues. Germline V CDR1 and CDR2: MNHEY, SMNVEV (reference sequence). The V and J ends lost 6 bases and 2 bases respectively, with 17 bases between them.